Detailed here is one T cell receptor (beta chain). This clonotype was seen a handful of times. The antigen it recognizes is unknown. The input lacks base qualities; no much larger clone sits a single base away. Library preparation was by multiplex PCR. The run used an Illumina HiSeq 4000. CDR3 regions were amplified by Arm-PCR with iRepertoire HTBI primers to construct TCR beta libraries. Gel purification was performed on PCR products prior to sequencing. The authors processed their data as follows. A total of roughly 58 TRBV and 14 TRBJ segments were identified across samples and were used for gene usage analysis of CDR3 amino acid clonotypes. COPE and FqMerger were used to merge filtered high-quality paired reads into contigs. BLAST was used to align contigs to IMGT TRBV, TRBD and TRBJ reference genes, with CDR3 defined following IMGT. Any clonotype with a frequency above 0.1% was classified as a highly expanded clone. Shannon entropy served as the measure of repertoire diversity, while the Gini coefficient captured V-J evenness. A clonotype was considered public if more than one individual shared it. TCRdb handled the public reads itself, with Q25 trimming in fastp and clone calling in MiXCR, and kept productive beta chains. Under each unique CDR3 protein, matching rows form one entry showing the most common genes and DNA. These V and J calls rely on TCRdb rather than the paper's analysis. This sample lists roughly 530,000 distinct CDR3 sequences; about 16% were detected once. The top ten clones comprise approximately 25% of the sample.

The time point label on this specimen signifies: newly diagnosed GD, antithyroid drugs for less than 3 months. For both TCR sequencing and RNA sequencing, RNA was extracted from PBMCs using TRIzol. The diagnosis of Graves' disease followed American Thyroid Association guidelines. The patients came from an endocrinology department in Xi'an, China. Each patient gave 8.5 to 9.5 milliliters of peripheral blood, collected in an EDTA anticoagulant tube. Ficoll Paque Plus density gradient separation was used to isolate PBMCs, and no additional T cell sorting was done. An Agilent 2100 Bioanalyzer and agarose gel were used to check RNA quality, and a NanoDrop 2000 was used to measure RNA concentration. This sample is part of a study of regulatory T cells in long-lasting Graves disease (dated by TCRdb to 2020 to 2022). Regarding the research as a whole: Antithyroid drugs had been taken for less than 3 months by newly diagnosed Graves' disease patients. Persistent Graves' disease patients were compared with newly diagnosed Graves' disease patients by peripheral blood TCR sequencing and RNA sequencing. The study took place in China and was registered as a clinical trial. A total of around 35 samples were covered by TCR sequencing, comprising approximately 13 persistent and 20 newly diagnosed Graves' disease patients. What the research found in general, with its limitations: The authors acknowledged the small sample size as a limitation that may reduce accuracy. Preferential use of TRBV28, TRBJ1-2 and TRBJ2-5 was observed in persistent disease, whereas TRBV20-1 and TRBJ2-1 were favored in newly diagnosed disease. Sequencing and analysis were limited to the TCR beta chain. Because the primary lesion, thyroid tissue, could not be accessed, the study looked at peripheral blood alone. Persistent patients shared more public clonotypes among themselves (2,741) than newly diagnosed patients did (approximately 900). Lower TCR Shannon entropy and fewer highly expanded clones were observed in persistent Graves' disease patients than in newly diagnosed patients, which suggested clonal expansion.

V is trimmed back by 5 bases and J by 7 bases, and the junction contains 2 bases that no gene match accounts for. The germline V gene (reference sequence) supplies CDR1 SEHNR and CDR2 FQNEAQ. Including the terminal cysteine and phenylalanine, the CDR3 comprises 12 residues. Only the CDR3 portion is preserved as DNA: 36 bases, with reading frame beginning at the first base. This sample was also put to use in a study of T cells in Graves' hyperthyroidism and ophthalmopathy. From the second report: Graves' hyperthyroidism was defined as stable when no progression to ophthalmopathy occurred over 18 months of follow-up. Hyperthyroidism patients were newly diagnosed, had a disease duration of under 2 months, and were aged 18 to 65 years. Exclusion was applied to patients with uncontrolled infections, other autoimmune diseases, pregnancy or lactation. Diagnoses relied on clinical symptoms, serum thyroxine and TRAb, thyroid ultrasound and orbital computed tomography. The first round of RT-PCR for the TCR CDR3 was performed with the HTBI primer set and the Qiagen OneStep RT-PCR kit. Most expanded thyroid clonotypes (frequency above 0.001) were also detected in blood, suggesting blood repertoires may reflect thyroid immune responses. A 13 V-J signature model separated ophthalmopathy from stable hyperthyroidism, with nearly 90% sensitivity and roughly 81% specificity in cross-validation and 80%/75% in testing. In validation, progression to ophthalmopathy was predicted by the model with 70.59% sensitivity and around 76% specificity, a median of approximately 6.5 months before onset. To identify distinguishing TCR V-J signatures, a discovery cohort of 90 to 100 patients was used, comprising 43 with Graves' ophthalmopathy and roughly 60 with stable Graves' hyperthyroidism. An independent validation cohort of around 20 hyperthyroidism patients and 17 patients who later progressed to ophthalmopathy tested prospective prediction of ophthalmopathy. For training and testing, the 80 to 100 patients in the discovery cohort were randomly divided in a 7:3 ratio. Thyroid tissue and blood T-cell repertoires from six Graves' hyperthyroidism patients were also compared in the study. Following sampling, methimazole starting at 30 mg daily was given to hyperthyroidism patients, and high-dose intravenous methylprednisolone was given to ophthalmopathy patients. The libraries were constructed in a second round of multiplex PCR and then size-selected and purified. Libraries were sequenced paired-end with 100 bp reads on an Illumina HiSeq2000. SOAPnuke was used to process the raw data, removing reads that contained adapters or uncalled bases, had a mean Phred below 15, or lacked an exact match to the constant primer or identifier. COPE v1.2.5 was used to merge the high-quality paired reads, and each unique nucleotide sequence was defined as a clonotype. MiTCR v1.1 was used to align clonotypes to the IMGT TRBV, TRBD and TRBJ reference segments. The analysis included only V-J combinations with a frequency above 0.0001, which together covered approximately 99% of the repertoires. The TCS score was defined as F50 (clonal expansion) divided by E x V (chaos), with BLOSUM62-based TCRdist calculated between CDR3 peptides within each V-J. Welch's t-statistics and random forest reduced 514 V-J features to 10 to 15, which were used in a naive Bayes classifier (R e1071). Sample size was not statistically predetermined, and blinding of investigators to group allocation was not performed. The paper describes TCR Vbeta CDR3 sequencing of 135 peripheral blood samples, made up of 43 ophthalmopathy patients, 70 to 75 hyperthyroidism patients and about 17 progressor patients.

The sequencing used peripheral blood mononuclear cells (PBMCs), collected at new diagnosis, from a patient treated with antithyroid drugs. Recombination joined TRBV7-9 with TRBJ2-7; TRBD1 lines up with 10 middle nucleotides. The sequence was collected from a woman in her forties or fifties with Graves disease. Donor details come from another sample of the same person, matched by shared clones. The bases read TGTGCCAGCAGCGACAGGGGGCGAGAGCAGTACTTC. Translated, this is CASSDRGREQYF.